The next 19 T cell receptor beta chains were all read from a single sample in a study of blood T cell repertoires in COVID-19. The repertoire was sequenced with immunoSEQ multiplex PCR; TCRdb's copy has only in-frame clones and lacks some. Here the sample spans about 260,000 clones, approximately 90% being singletons. Sequenced material: PBMCs or T cells enriched from blood (not recorded which). Every receptor here comes from a woman in her forties or fifties who had recovered from COVID-19.

This clone was detected only once. The chain employs TRBV24-1 and TRBJ2-1, with a tentative D call TRBD2 (5 bases). V was trimmed by 2 bases and J by 7 bases, leaving 17 bases between them. Germline-derived CDR1 and CDR2 are KGHDR and SFDVKD. This CDR3 spans 16 amino acids. The CDR3 DNA reads TGTGCCACCAGTGATTCCCGGGCGGGTCACCGGAATGAGCAGTTCTTC. It yields the protein CATSDSRAGHRNEQFF.

The chain uses TRBV5-6 and TRBJ2-1; D might be TRBD2 (6 bases). Germline lookup yields CDR1 SGHDT and CDR2 YYEEEE. V was shortened by 2 bases and J by 7 bases, with 16 bases between the two germline ends. This CDR3 comprises 15 residues. DNA of the CDR3: TGTGCCAGCAGCTTAGGAAGGGCACGGGGGAATGAGCAGTTCTTC. It is translated as CASSLGRARGNEQFF. Variable domain in full (rest from reference TRBV5-6 and TRBJ2-1): DAGVTQSPTHLIKTRGQQVTLRCSPKSGHDTVSWYQQALGQGPQFIFQYYEEEERQRGNFPDRFSGHQFPNYSSELNVNALLLGDSALYLCASSLGRARGNEQFFGPGTRLTVL.

The rearrangement joins TRBV3-1 (or the pseudogene TRBV3-2) to TRBJ1-1, with D maybe TRBD1 (5 bases). CDR1 is LGHDT and CDR2 is YNNKEL in the germline V gene (reference sequence). The V end was cut by 4 bases, the J end by 7 bases, with 13 bases between. The CDR3 runs to 13 residues. CDR3 sequence reads: CASSLGGGGEAFF. For the CDR3, the DNA is TGTGCCAGCAGCCTGGGTGGGGGAGGTGAAGCTTTCTTT.

V is TRBV5-8 and J is TRBJ1-6, with a tentative D call TRBD1 (5 bases). Per germline, CDR1 SGHTS and CDR2 YDEGEE. Trimming cost V 3 bases and J 0 bases, with 13 bases left between them. This CDR3 contains 17 residues. For the CDR3, the DNA is TGTGCCAGCAGCTCAAGGTCAGGGTACTCCTATAATTCACCCCTCCACTTT. This gives the protein CASSSRSGYSYNSPLHF. The whole variable domain, filled in from reference TRBV5-8 and TRBJ1-6, reads EAGVTQSPTHLIKTRGQQATLRCSPISGHTSVYWYQQALGLGLQFLLWYDEGEERNRGNFPPRFSGRQFPNYSSELNVNALELEDSALYLCASSSRSGYSYNSPLHFGNGTRLTVT.

J is TRBJ1-2 and V is TRBV6-5; the match to TRBD1 covers 9 bases. This CDR3 region has 14 residues. The germline V gene has CDR1 MNHEY and CDR2 SVGAGI. J was trimmed by 7 bases and V by 7 bases; bases with no gene match: 10. CDR3 nucleotide sequence: TGTGCCAGCACCGCTACAGGGGGCCGTTTTGGCTACACCTTC. This encodes CASTATGGRFGYTF.

The rearrangement links TRBV6-5 to TRBJ2-1, with D tentatively TRBD1 (5 bases). Germline CDR1 and CDR2: MNHEY and SVGAGI. This CDR3 has 16 amino acids. V was trimmed by 0 bases and J by 2 bases, leaving 11 bases between them. CDR3 nucleotides: TGTGCCAGCAGTTACTCGAAAACAGGAACCTACAATGAGCAGTTCTTC. It encodes CASSYSKTGTYNEQFF.

V is TRBV28 and J is TRBJ1-5, with 9 bases aligning to TRBD1. The CDR3 covers 15 residues. Germline CDR1 MDHEN, CDR2 SYDVKM. V trimming: 5 bases; J trimming: 4 bases; junction bases outside the gene matches: 6. The CDR3 protein is CASSEDRGRNQPQHF. For the CDR3, the DNA is TGTGCCAGCAGTGAGGACAGGGGACGTAATCAGCCCCAGCATTTT.

The chain uses TRBV28 and TRBJ2-1, with TRBD2 matching 7 bases. V shed 4 bases and J 4 bases; nucleotides not matched to a gene: 4. This CDR3 is 14 amino acids long. Germline CDR1 is MDHEN and CDR2 is SYDVKM. This CDR3 is CASSSAGLYNEQFF. Written as DNA, the CDR3 is TGTGCCAGCAGTTCAGCGGGGTTGTACAATGAGCAGTTCTTC.

The chain joins TRBV5-1 to TRBJ2-5, with 10 bases fitting TRBD2. The CDR3 is 13 amino acids. Trimming cost V 9 bases and J 5 bases; bases outside gene matches: 7. CDR1 and CDR2 from the germline V gene are SGHRS and YFSETQ. In DNA form, the CDR3 reads TGCGCCACCCGGACTAGCGGAGGGGAGACCCAGTACTTC. It is translated as CATRTSGGETQYF. Together with reference TRBV5-1 and TRBJ2-5, the CDR3 gives the full variable domain: KAGVTQTPRYLIKTRGQQVTLSCSPISGHRSVSWYQQTPGQGLQFLFEYFSETQRNKGNFPGRFSGRQFSNSRSEMNVSTLELGDSALYLCATRTSGGETQYFGPGTRLLVL.

The gene calls are TRBV20-1 and TRBJ1-5, with unresolved D. The CDR3 loop spans 13 amino acids. Germline CDR1 reads DFQATT; CDR2 reads SNEGSKA (reference sequence). Trimming shortened V by 5 bases and J by 3 bases, and 11 bases separated the two germline ends. The CDR3 loop is CSARVNYNQPQHF. CDR3 nucleotide sequence: TGCAGTGCTCGTGTAAATTACAATCAGCCCCAGCATTTT.

The chain is built from TRBV30 and TRBJ1-2, with D perhaps matching TRBD1 (5 bases). The germline V gene has CDR1 GTSNPN and CDR2 SVGIG (reference sequence). V was cut by 0 bases and J by 4 bases, with 6 bases left in between. The length of the CDR3 is 12 residues. The CDR3 spells CAWSVTGYGYTF. The CDR3 coding sequence is TGTGCCTGGAGTGTAACAGGCTATGGCTACACCTTC.

V gene TRBV20-1 combines with J gene TRBJ2-1, with 8 bases that match TRBD2. CDR3 length equals 14 residues. Looked up from germline, CDR1 is DFQATT and CDR2 is SNEGSKA (reference sequence). V was clipped by 3 bases and J by 4 bases; unmatched bases: 5. CDR3 residues: CSASQSGGYNEQFF. The CDR3 DNA reads TGCAGTGCTAGTCAAAGCGGGGGATACAATGAGCAGTTCTTC.

This clone is a singleton in its sample. The chain employs TRBV7-2 and TRBJ2-1; 7 positions match TRBD2. The CDR3 is 15 residues long. Germline V gene sequence: CDR1 SGHTA, CDR2 FQGNSA. Unmatched junction bases numbered 5, after V lost 2 bases and J lost 4 bases. Written as DNA, the CDR3 is TGTGCCAGCAGCTTAAGAGCGGGGATGTACAATGAGCAGTTCTTC. Amino acids: CASSLRAGMYNEQFF.

Only one count was recorded for this clone. The CDR3 nucleotides are TGTGCCAGCTCACCACGACAGGGCGGTACAGATACGCAGTATTTT. Its protein is CASSPRQGGTDTQYF. The rearrangement uses TRBV18 and TRBJ2-3; 7 bases line up with TRBD1. The CDR3 covers 15 residues. V trimming: 1 base; J trimming: 3 bases; junction bases outside the gene matches: 4. Germline loops: CDR1 KGHSH, CDR2 LQKENI.

J is TRBJ1-3 and V is TRBV5-1; D uncertain. Germline-derived CDR1 and CDR2 are SGHRS and YFSETQ. The CDR3 length is 17 residues. V was pared by 0 bases and J by 2 bases, with 15 bases between. CDR3: CASSLAAATVAGNTIYF. In nucleotides, the CDR3 is TGCGCCAGCAGCTTGGCCGCGGCGACCGTCGCTGGAAACACCATATATTTT.

V gene TRBV7-2 combines with J gene TRBJ2-1, with 9 bases matching TRBD2. In germline, CDR1 is SGHTA, CDR2 FQGNSA. This CDR3 is 18 amino acids long. V gave up 0 bases and J gave up 4 bases; unmatched junction bases: 10. This CDR3 reads CASSLASSPSGAYNEQFF. DNA for the CDR3: TGTGCCAGCAGCTTAGCGAGTTCCCCTAGCGGGGCATACAATGAGCAGTTCTTC.

The chain is built from TRBV6-5 and TRBJ1-2; TRBD1 matches at 7 bases. This CDR3 has 15 residues. Trimming took 3 bases from V and 8 from J; bases not matched to a gene: 12. Looked up from germline, CDR1 is MNHEY and CDR2 is SVGAGI. DNA for the CDR3: TGTGCCAGCAGTTATTCCCAAGGGGGCGCAGGGGGCTACACCTTC. This encodes CASSYSQGGAGGYTF.

The rearrangement links TRBV29-1 to TRBJ1-5; D is ambiguous. CDR1 SQVTM and CDR2 ANQGSEA come from the germline V gene. Trimming took 5 bases from V and 4 from J, leaving 9 bases between them. This CDR3 is 12 amino acids long. CDR3 nucleotides: TGCAGCGTTTTTCCCGGGAATCAGCCCCAGCATTTT. This translates into CSVFPGNQPQHF.

The chain recombines TRBV2 with TRBJ2-1, with D possibly matching TRBD1 (5 bases). CDR3 length equals 13 residues. Germline-derived CDR1 and CDR2 are SNHLY and FYNNEI. Trimming left V 10 bases short and J 7 bases short, with 17 bases between. The chain's CDR3 is CATTDQGRNEQFF. DNA of the CDR3: TGTGCCACCACGGATCAGGGTAGGAATGAGCAGTTCTTC. Drawing the rest from reference TRBV2 and TRBJ2-1, the complete variable domain is EPEVTQTPSHQVTQMGQEVILRCVPISNHLYFYWYRQILGQKVEFLVSFYNNEISEKSEIFDDQFSVERPDGSNFTLKIRSTKLEDSAMYFCATTDQGRNEQFFGPGTRLTVL.